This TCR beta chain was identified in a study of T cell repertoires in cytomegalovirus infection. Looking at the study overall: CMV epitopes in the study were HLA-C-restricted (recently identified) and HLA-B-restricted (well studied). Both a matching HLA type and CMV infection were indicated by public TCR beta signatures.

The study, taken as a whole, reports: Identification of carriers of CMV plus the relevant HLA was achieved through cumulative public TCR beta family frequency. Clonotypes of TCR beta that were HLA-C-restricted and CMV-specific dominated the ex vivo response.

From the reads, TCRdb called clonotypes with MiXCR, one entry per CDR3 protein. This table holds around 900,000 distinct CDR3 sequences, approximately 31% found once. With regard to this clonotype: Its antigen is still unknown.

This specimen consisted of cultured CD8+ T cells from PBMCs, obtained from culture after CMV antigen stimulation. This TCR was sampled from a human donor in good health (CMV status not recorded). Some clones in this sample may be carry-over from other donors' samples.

The CDR3 here is CASSLVQGTVIEKLFF. CDR3 in DNA: TGTGCCAGCAGTTTAGTACAGGGGACAGTTATTGAAAAACTGTTTTTT. The chain recombines TRBV12-3 or TRBV12-4 with TRBJ1-4; the match to TRBD1 covers 7 bases. The CDR3 runs 16 residues. The V gene end was trimmed by 1 base and the J gene end by 7 bases; junction bases not matched to a gene: 9.